This T cell receptor (beta chain) was captured by sequencing in a study of control samples from healthy donors and cancer patients (TCRdb year 2020). Comment on this clone: This clone's antigen is unknown. No base quality values were provided; no much bigger clone lies one nucleotide off.

Libraries were made using the immunoSEQ multiplex PCR assay. Held by TCRdb, this immuneACCESS table contains in-frame sequences only and omits some clones. Under half of the omission traces to an unresolved V gene where checked; the cause of the rest is unknown. Recorded for this sample are 85,000 to 95,000 clones; about 85% of them occurred a single time. Approximately 15% of the sample is taken by the ten largest. CDR1 is given as SNHLY and CDR2 as FYNNEI, both from the germline V gene. The CDR3 covers 13 residues, taking in both the cysteine and the phenylalanine. Only CDR3 DNA remains: 39 bases, in frame from the first base. V loses 6 bases of germline sequence and J loses 4 bases, and the interval between the two ends is 12 bases.

In this chain, TRBV2 is recombined with TRBJ1-1; the D gene is perhaps TRBD1, from 6 matching bases. Source material: blood. The sequence came from a woman in her 70s in good health. This receptor carries the CDR3 CASSWDIGTEAFF. The bases are TGTGCCAGCAGCTGGGACATCGGCACTGAAGCTTTCTTT.